The clone carrying this TCR beta chain has a handful of counts. These data come from a study of blood T cell repertoires in COVID-19. Study information: Spain, Italy and the United States supplied samples that represented acute and convalescent COVID-19.

The authors' processing: Using reference gene primer amplification, nucleated cell counts were estimated. Profiling relied on immunoSEQ multiplex PCR, and the TCRdb table lists in-frame clones only, not all of them. V and J calls and clone size come straight from that table; D and trimming were deduced from the DNA. The table records tens of thousands of clones, approximately 80% of them present only once. The sequence derives from a woman in her seventies with acute or convalescent COVID-19. The sequenced sample consisted of peripheral blood.

The CDR3 coding sequence is TGTGCCAGCAGCTTAGAGGGGGACAGGGGGCTAGTCTATGGCTACACCTTC. Its protein product is CASSLEGDRGLVYGYTF. The rearrangement joins TRBV11-2 to TRBJ1-2; TRBD1 aligns across 12 bases. Germline CDR1 is SGHAT and CDR2 is FQNNGV. J was trimmed by 4 bases and V by 0 bases; bases with no gene match: 6. CDR3 length: 17 residues. Full variable domain (rest looked up from reference TRBV11-2 and TRBJ1-2): EAGVAQSPRYKIIEKRQSVAFWCNPISGHATLYWYQQILGQGPKLLIQFQNNGVVDDSQLPKDRFSAERLKGVDSTLKIQPAKLEDSAVYLCASSLEGDRGLVYGYTFGSGTRLTVV.